This record looks at one T cell receptor (beta chain) sequence and its context. The sample originates from a study of blood T cell repertoires in COVID-19. Study-wide context: Researchers got acute and convalescent COVID-19 samples from the United States, Italy and Spain.

Data came from immunoSEQ multiplex PCR; TCRdb stores just in-frame clones and leaves some out. Of 50,000 or so clones listed, more than 75% are singletons. The CDR3 has 13 residues. V lost 6 bases, J lost 2 bases, and 8 bases lay in between. Germline V CDR1 and CDR2: MNHNY, SVGAGI (reference sequence). The rearrangement links TRBV6-6 to TRBJ1-5; D is unresolved. Sequenced: peripheral blood. The clonotype comes from a human donor in a cohort sampled during active COVID-19. The CDR3 sequence is CASRVRGNQPQHF. The CDR3, as DNA: TGTGCCAGCAGGGTGAGAGGCAATCAGCCCCAGCATTTT.